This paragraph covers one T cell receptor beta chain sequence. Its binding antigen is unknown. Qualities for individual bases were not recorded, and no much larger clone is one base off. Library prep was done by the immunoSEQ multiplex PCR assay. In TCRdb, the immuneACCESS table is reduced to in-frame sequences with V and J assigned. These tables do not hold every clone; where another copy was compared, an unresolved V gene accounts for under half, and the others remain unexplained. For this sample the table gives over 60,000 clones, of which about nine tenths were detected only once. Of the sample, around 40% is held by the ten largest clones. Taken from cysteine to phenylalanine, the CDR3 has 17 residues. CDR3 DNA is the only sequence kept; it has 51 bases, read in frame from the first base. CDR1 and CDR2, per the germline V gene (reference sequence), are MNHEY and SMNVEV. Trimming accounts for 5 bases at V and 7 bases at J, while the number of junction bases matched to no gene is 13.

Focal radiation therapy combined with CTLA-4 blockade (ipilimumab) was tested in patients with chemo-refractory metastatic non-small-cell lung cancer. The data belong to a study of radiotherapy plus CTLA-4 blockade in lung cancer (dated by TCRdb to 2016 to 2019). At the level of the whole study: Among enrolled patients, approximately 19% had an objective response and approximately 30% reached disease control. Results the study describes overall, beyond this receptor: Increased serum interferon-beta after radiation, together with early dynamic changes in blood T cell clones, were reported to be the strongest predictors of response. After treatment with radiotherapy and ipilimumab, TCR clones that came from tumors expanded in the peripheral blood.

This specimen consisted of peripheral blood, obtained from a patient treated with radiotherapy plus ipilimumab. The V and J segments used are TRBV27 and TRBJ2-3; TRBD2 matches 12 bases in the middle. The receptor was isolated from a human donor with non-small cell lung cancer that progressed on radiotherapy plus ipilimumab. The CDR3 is CASSGSGLAGNSYTQYF. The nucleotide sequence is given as TGTGCCAGCAGTGGATCGGGACTAGCGGGTAATTCGTATACGCAGTATTTT.